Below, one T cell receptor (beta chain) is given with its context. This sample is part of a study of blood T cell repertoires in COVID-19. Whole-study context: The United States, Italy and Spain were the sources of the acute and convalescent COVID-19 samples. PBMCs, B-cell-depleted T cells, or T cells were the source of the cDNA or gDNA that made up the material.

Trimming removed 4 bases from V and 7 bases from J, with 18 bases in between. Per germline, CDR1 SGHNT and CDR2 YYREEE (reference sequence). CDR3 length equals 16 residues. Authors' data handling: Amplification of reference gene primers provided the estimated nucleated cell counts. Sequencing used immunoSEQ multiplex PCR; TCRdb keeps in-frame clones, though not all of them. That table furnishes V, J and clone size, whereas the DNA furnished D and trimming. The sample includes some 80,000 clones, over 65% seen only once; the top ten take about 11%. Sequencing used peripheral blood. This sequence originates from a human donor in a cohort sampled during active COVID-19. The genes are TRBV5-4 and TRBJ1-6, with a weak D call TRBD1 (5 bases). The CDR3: CASSANTGPGNSPLHF. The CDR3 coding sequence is TGTGCCAGCAGCGCAAACACCGGGCCAGGGAATTCACCCCTCCACTTT.